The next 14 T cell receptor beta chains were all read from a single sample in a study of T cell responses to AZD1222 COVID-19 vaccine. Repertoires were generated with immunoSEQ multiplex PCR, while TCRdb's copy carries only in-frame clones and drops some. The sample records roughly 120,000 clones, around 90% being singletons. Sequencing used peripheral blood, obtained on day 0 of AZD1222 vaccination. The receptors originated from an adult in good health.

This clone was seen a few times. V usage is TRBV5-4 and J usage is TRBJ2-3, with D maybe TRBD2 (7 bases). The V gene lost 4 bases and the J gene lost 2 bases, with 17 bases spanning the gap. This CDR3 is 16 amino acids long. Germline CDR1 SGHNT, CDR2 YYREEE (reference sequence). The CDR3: CASSTGGRVLTDTQYF. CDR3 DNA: TGTGCCAGCAGCACGGGGGGCCGGGTACTCACAGATACGCAGTATTTT.

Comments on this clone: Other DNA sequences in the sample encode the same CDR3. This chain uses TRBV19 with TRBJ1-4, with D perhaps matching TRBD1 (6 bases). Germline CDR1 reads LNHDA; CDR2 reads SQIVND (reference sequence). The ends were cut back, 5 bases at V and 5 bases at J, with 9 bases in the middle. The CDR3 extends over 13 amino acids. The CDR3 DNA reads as TGTGCCAGTAGTCCACAGGGCAATGAAAAACTGTTTTTT. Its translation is CASSPQGNEKLFF.

The CDR3 DNA is TGCGCCAGCAGCTTAGGTGGGAGCTCCTACAATGAGCAGTTCTTC. It specifies CASSLGGSSYNEQFF. This rearrangement joins TRBV5-1 to TRBJ2-1, with a tentative D call TRBD2 (5 bases). Germline CDR1 and CDR2: SGHRS and YFSETQ. CDR3 length: 15 residues. V lost 2 bases, J lost 0 bases, and 9 bases lay in between.

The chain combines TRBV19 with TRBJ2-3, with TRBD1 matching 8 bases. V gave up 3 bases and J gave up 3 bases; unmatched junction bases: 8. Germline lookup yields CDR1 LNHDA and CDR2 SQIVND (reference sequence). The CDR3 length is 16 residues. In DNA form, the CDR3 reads TGTGCCAGTAGTATTTATGACAGGGGCCAGACAGATACGCAGTATTTT. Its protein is CASSIYDRGQTDTQYF.

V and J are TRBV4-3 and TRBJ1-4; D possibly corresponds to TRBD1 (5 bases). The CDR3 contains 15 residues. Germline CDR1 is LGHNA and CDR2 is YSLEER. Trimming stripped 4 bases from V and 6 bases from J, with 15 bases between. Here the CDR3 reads CASSPQQGVDEKLFF. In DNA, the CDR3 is TGCGCCAGCAGCCCGCAGCAGGGTGTGGATGAAAAACTGTTTTTT.

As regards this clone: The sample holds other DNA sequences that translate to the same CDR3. CDR3 region: CASSSANQPQHF. For the CDR3, the DNA is TGTGCCAGCAGTTCAGCTAACCAGCCCCAGCATTTT. The rearrangement uses TRBV28 and TRBJ1-5, with D uncertain. From germline, CDR1 is MDHEN and CDR2 SYDVKM. CDR3 length equals 12 residues. The V end lost 4 bases, the J end lost 7 bases, and 8 bases lay between the germline ends.

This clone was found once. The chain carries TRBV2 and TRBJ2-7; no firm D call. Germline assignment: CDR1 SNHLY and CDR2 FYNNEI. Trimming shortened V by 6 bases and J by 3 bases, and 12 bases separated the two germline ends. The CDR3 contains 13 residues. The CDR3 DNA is TGTGCCAGCAGACCCACCTTCAACTACGAGCAGTACTTC. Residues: CASRPTFNYEQYF.

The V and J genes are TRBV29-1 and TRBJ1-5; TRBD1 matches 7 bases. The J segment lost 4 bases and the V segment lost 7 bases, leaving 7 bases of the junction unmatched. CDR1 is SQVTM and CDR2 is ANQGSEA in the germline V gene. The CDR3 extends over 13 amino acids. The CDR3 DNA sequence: TGCAGCGCCCGGACAGGACTAAATCAGCCCCAGCATTTT. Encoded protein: CSARTGLNQPQHF. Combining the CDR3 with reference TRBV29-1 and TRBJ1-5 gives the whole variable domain SAVISQKPSRDICQRGTSLTIQCQVDSQVTMMFWYRQQPGQSLTLIATANQGSEATYESGFVIDKFPISRPNLTFSTLTVSNMSPEDSSIYLCSARTGLNQPQHFGDGTRLSIL.

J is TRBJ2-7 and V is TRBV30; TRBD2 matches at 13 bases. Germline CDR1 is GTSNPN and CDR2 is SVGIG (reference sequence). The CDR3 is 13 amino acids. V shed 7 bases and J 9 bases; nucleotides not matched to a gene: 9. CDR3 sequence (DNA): TGTGCCTATCGGACTAGCGGGAGAAGGTGGCAGTACTTC. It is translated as CAYRTSGRRWQYF.

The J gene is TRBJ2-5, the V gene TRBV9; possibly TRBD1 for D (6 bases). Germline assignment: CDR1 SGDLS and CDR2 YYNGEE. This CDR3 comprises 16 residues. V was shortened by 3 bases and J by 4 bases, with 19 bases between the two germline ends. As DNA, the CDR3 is TGTGCCAGCAGCGGGCGACAGGTCACAGGTTCAGAGACCCAGTACTTC. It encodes CASSGRQVTGSETQYF. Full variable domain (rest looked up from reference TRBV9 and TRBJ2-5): DSGVTQTPKHLITATGQRVTLRCSPRSGDLSVYWYQQSLDQGLQFLIQYYNGEERAKGNILERFSAQQFPDLHSELNLSSLELGDSALYFCASSGRQVTGSETQYFGPGTRLLVL.

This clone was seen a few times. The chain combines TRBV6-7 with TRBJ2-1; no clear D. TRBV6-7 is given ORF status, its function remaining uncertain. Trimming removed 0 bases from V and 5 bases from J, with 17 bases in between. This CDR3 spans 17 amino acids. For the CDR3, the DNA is TGTGCCAGCAGTTACTCGAACGATGGCGGAGAAGACAATGAGCAGTTCTTC. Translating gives CASSYSNDGGEDNEQFF.

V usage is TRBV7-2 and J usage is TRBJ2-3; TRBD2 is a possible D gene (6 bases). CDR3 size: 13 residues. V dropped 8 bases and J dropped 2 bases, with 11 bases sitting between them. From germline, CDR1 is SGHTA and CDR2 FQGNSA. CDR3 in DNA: TGTGCCAGCGGGCGGGATTACACAGATACGCAGTATTTT. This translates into CASGRDYTDTQYF.

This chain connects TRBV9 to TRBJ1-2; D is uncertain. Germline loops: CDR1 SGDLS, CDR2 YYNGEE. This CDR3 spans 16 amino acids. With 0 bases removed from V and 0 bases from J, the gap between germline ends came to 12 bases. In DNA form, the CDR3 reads TGTGCCAGCAGCGTAGCCCCGGACTCTCCTAACTATGGCTACACCTTC. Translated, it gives CASSVAPDSPNYGYTF.

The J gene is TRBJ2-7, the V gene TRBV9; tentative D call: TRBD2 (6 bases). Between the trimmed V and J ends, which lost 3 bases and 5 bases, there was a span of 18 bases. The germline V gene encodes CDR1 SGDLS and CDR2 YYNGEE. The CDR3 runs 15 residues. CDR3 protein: CASSGHRLGEHEQYF. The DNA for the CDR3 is TGTGCCAGCAGCGGCCACCGACTAGGGGAGCACGAGCAGTACTTC.